The T cell receptor beta chain under discussion was sequenced for a study of blood T cells in healthy people across ages. The study's findings and limits: Diversity was higher, and naive CD4+ cells more numerous, in long-lived donors than in aged donors. Donor CMV status was unknown, possibly confounding expanded clonotype changes.

Germline V gene data show CDR1 as MDHEN and CDR2 as SYDVKM. Germline trimming cut 1 base from V and 5 bases from J; bases unmatched to any gene: 4. The CDR3 runs to 14 residues. This clonotype turned up a few times. The antigen is undetermined. Primed by a sample-barcoded 5' primer and a J-beta primer mix, a second PCR proceeded for roughly 6 to 12 cycles. TCRdb processed the 5' RACE reads anew with MiXCR; each CDR3 protein has one entry. The sample holds some 890,000 distinct CDR3 sequences, 25% to 30% seen once. The same sample was also studied in work on T cells of mothers and their children.

The specimen was blood. This receptor was obtained from a woman aged 35 to 49 in good health. J is TRBJ1-2 and V is TRBV28; 7 nucleotides line up with TRBD1. The CDR3 DNA follows: TGTGCCAGCAGTTTATTAGGGACAGCTTATGGCTACACCTTC. The encoded protein is CASSLLGTAYGYTF.